Below are 5 T cell receptor beta chains sequenced from a single sample in a study of T-cell reconstitution after alpha-beta-depleted transplantation in children. Unique molecular identifiers were used in preparing the TCRbeta library. MiXCR, applied by TCRdb to the PCR reads, yields one record per CDR3 protein. The sample has approximately 400,000 distinct CDR3 sequences; roughly 11% are singletons. The sequencing here drew on PBMCs from the stem cell graft donor, taken from the stem cell graft. These receptors all stem from a human donor who donated a stem cell graft to a child with acute myeloid leukemia.

The chain joins TRBV21-1 to TRBJ1-5; no check of the table's D call, TRBD1, against the DNA was made. TRBV21-1 is labeled a pseudogene. This CDR3 region has 15 residues. The CDR3 loop reads CASSKEGYSNQPQHF. The CDR3 nucleotides read TGTGCCAGCAGCAAAGAGGGGTATAGCAATCAGCCCCAGCATTTT.

The rearrangement links TRBV29-1 to TRBJ2-4; 8 nucleotides match TRBD2. Germline CDR1 and CDR2: SQVTM and ANQGSEA. The CDR3 has 14 amino acids. Trimming removed 8 bases from V and 0 bases from J; junction bases left unmatched: 6. The CDR3 DNA reads as TGCAGCTTCCGGGAGGGGGGAGCCAAAAACATTCAGTACTTC. This encodes CSFREGGAKNIQYF.

Comment on this clonotype: A read error may produce the germline difference seen at one junction end. The chain links TRBV7-7 to TRBJ2-1; the D is unclear. The germline V gene encodes CDR1 SSHAT and CDR2 FNYEAQ (reference sequence). The CDR3 spans 15 residues. The CDR3 here is CASSLDLWSSDEQFF. The CDR3 bases are TGTGCTAGCAGCTTAGACCTTTGGAGCTCCGATGAGCAGTTCTTC.

V is TRBV3-1 and J is TRBJ2-1; TRBD2 matches at 10 bases. The CDR3 is 14 amino acids. Germline V gene sequence: CDR1 LGHDT, CDR2 YNNKEL (reference sequence). V lost 1 base and J lost 10; bases outside the gene matches: 4. Written as DNA, the CDR3 is TGTGCCAGCAGCCAAGCTTTACTAGCGGGAGAGCAGTTCTTC. This translates into CASSQALLAGEQFF.

This clonotype has a handful of counts. The J gene is TRBJ2-7, the V gene TRBV3-1; 9 bases are a match to TRBD1. The CDR3 has 15 amino acids. Germline assignment: CDR1 LGHDT and CDR2 YNNKEL (reference sequence). Trimming took 2 bases from V and 5 from J; bases not matched to a gene: 7. For the CDR3, the DNA is TGTGCCAGCAGCCAAAGTGGGGACAGGGTCGACGAGCAGTACTTC. Its translation: CASSQSGDRVDEQYF.